The 22 T cell receptor beta chains presented below share a single source sample, sequenced in a study of post-analysis software for immune sequencing data. Whole-study results and caveats: Higher frequency in patients than in controls was seen for roughly five TRBV segments, with TRBV5-6, TRBV5-1 and TRBV20-1 among them.

Their antigen targets remain unknown. Unique molecular identifiers tagged the TCR beta cDNA libraries. TCRdb called the PCR reads again in MiXCR, with one record for every CDR3 protein. Among roughly 600,000 distinct CDR3 sequences listed, 40% to 50% were seen once. The source material was blood. The source is a girl aged 5 to 17 with multiple sclerosis.

In this sample, this clonotype turned up a few times. The chain has TRBV10-3 and TRBJ2-7; the match to TRBD2 covers 8 bases. With V trimmed by 4 bases and J by 2 bases, 7 bases remained unmatched. The CDR3 totals 15 residues. The germline CDR1 and CDR2 sequences are ENHRY and SYGVKD. In DNA form, the CDR3 reads TGTGCCATCAGTGTGGGAACTAGCGGTCCCTACGAGCAGTACTTC. Translation gives CAISVGTSGPYEQYF.

The chain couples TRBV19 to TRBJ1-1; D not certain. The CDR3 loop spans 15 amino acids. Germline-derived CDR1 and CDR2 are LNHDA and SQIVND (reference sequence). V shed 5 bases and J shed 0 bases, with 13 bases lying between them. The CDR3 DNA reads as TGTGCCAGTAGTCCTTTGGGGTGGATGAACACTGAAGCTTTCTTT. This translates into CASSPLGWMNTEAFF.

The chain recombines TRBV20-1 with TRBJ2-7; TRBD2 aligns across 11 bases. CDR1 DFQATT and CDR2 SNEGSKA come from the germline V gene (reference sequence). Germline trimming cut 6 bases from V and 5 bases from J; bases unmatched to any gene: 9. The CDR3 has 14 amino acids. CDR3 DNA: TGCAGTGCCGCGCGACTAGCGGGGATTAACGAGCAGTACTTC. Amino acids: CSAARLAGINEQYF.

This clonotype was seen only a few times. The chain recombines TRBV29-1 with TRBJ2-3; possibly TRBD2 for D (5 bases). CDR1 and CDR2 from the germline V gene are SQVTM and ANQGSEA. CDR3 size: 10 residues. The V end was cut by 7 bases, the J end by 3 bases, with 5 bases between. CDR3 DNA sequence: TGCAGCGCGGGGACAGATACGCAGTATTTT. It encodes CSAGTDTQYF.

This clonotype was detected only a few times. The rearrangement links TRBV10-3 to TRBJ2-2, with a weak D call TRBD2 (5 bases). Looked up from germline, CDR1 is ENHRY and CDR2 is SYGVKD. The CDR3 covers 14 residues. V lost 0 bases, J lost 3 bases, and 5 bases lay in between. The CDR3 sequence: CAISESRDTGELFF. As DNA, the CDR3 is TGTGCCATCAGTGAGTCGAGGGACACCGGGGAGCTGTTTTTT.

This clonotype showed up just a few times. The V gene is TRBV29-1, the J gene TRBJ2-7, with D perhaps matching TRBD2 (5 bases). Trimming removed 5 bases from V and 4 bases from J, with 12 bases in between. This CDR3 has 12 residues. The germline V gene encodes CDR1 SQVTM and CDR2 ANQGSEA. CDR3 sequence reads: CSVRGGWYEQYF. The CDR3, as DNA: TGCAGCGTTCGGGGTGGCTGGTACGAGCAGTACTTC.

In this sample, this clonotype turned up a few times. CDR3 amino acids: CSARTGQQLSPLHF. The CDR3 nucleotides are TGCAGTGCTAGAACTGGACAGCAGCTTTCACCCCTCCACTTT. V and J are TRBV20-1 and TRBJ1-6; the D gene is possibly TRBD1 (6 bases). The CDR3 sequence is 14 residues long. Trimming removed 2 bases at V and 9 bases at J, with 14 bases between. Per germline, CDR1 DFQATT and CDR2 SNEGSKA (reference sequence).

The chain is built from TRBV20-1 and TRBJ2-5; no reliable D call. The germline V gene encodes CDR1 DFQATT and CDR2 SNEGSKA (reference sequence). The V and J ends lost 0 bases and 5 bases respectively, with 10 bases between them. There are 13 residues in the CDR3. The CDR3 here is CSARDPPGETQYF. The CDR3 DNA sequence: TGCAGTGCTAGAGATCCCCCCGGCGAGACCCAGTACTTC.

This clonotype came up a few times. The gene calls are TRBV7-9 and TRBJ2-5; D is perhaps TRBD1 (6 bases). This CDR3 spans 14 amino acids. CDR1 is SEHNR and CDR2 is FQNEAQ in the germline V gene (reference sequence). The V gene lost 4 bases and the J gene lost 1 base, with 10 bases spanning the gap. CDR3 bases: TGTGCCAGCAGCTCGACAGGTACCCAAGAGACCCAGTACTTC. Translated, it gives CASSSTGTQETQYF. The variable domain in full, with the rest retrieved from reference TRBV7-9 and TRBJ2-5, is DTGVSQNPRHKITKRGQNVTFRCDPISEHNRLYWYRQTLGQGPEFLTYFQNEAQLEKSRLLSDRFSAERPKGSFSTLEIQRTEQGDSAMYLCASSSTGTQETQYFGPGTRLLVL.

The chain carries TRBV10-3 and TRBJ2-4; 9 bases line up with TRBD1. The ends lost 3 bases at V and 2 bases at J; junction bases unmatched: 5. The germline V gene encodes CDR1 ENHRY and CDR2 SYGVKD. CDR3 length equals 16 residues. CDR3 loop: CAISDGTGKTKNIQYF. DNA for the CDR3: TGTGCCATCAGTGACGGGACAGGGAAGACCAAAAACATTCAGTACTTC.

This clonotype was detected only a few times. The chain is built from TRBV9 and TRBJ1-6, with TRBD1 matching over 10 bases. The CDR3 has 15 residues. Germline CDR1 SGDLS, CDR2 YYNGEE. Trimming at V came to 0 bases and at J to 8 bases, leaving 2 bases not matched to a gene. CDR3 amino acids: CASSVDGTGDSPLHF. Written as DNA, the CDR3 is TGTGCCAGCAGCGTAGACGGGACAGGGGATTCACCCCTCCACTTT.

J is TRBJ1-5 and V is TRBV4-2, with D uncertain. The germline CDR1 and CDR2 sequences are LGHNA and YNFKEQ. The CDR3 is made up of 12 amino acids. Trimming took off 2 bases at V and 4 bases at J, with 3 bases between the two ends. The CDR3 DNA follows: TGTGCCAGCAGCCAAACAAATCAGCCCCAGCATTTT. It codes for CASSQTNQPQHF.

V and J are TRBV29-1 and TRBJ1-1, with D possibly being TRBD1 (5 bases). Germline CDR1 reads SQVTM; CDR2 reads ANQGSEA. Between the trimmed V and J ends, which lost 6 bases and 0 bases, there was a span of 14 bases. This CDR3 is built from 14 residues. The CDR3 loop is CSVPLGGMNTEAFF. In nucleotides, the CDR3 is TGCAGCGTCCCCCTGGGGGGAATGAACACTGAAGCTTTCTTT.

The chain joins TRBV29-1 to TRBJ2-2; 12 bases are shared with TRBD2. The CDR3 contains 18 residues. In germline, CDR1 is SQVTM, CDR2 ANQGSEA. The V segment lost 7 bases and the J segment 6 bases; nucleotides outside the gene matches: 18. This CDR3 is CSAVLETSGSWVSGELFF. For the CDR3, the DNA is TGCAGCGCCGTTCTAGAGACTAGCGGGAGTTGGGTGTCCGGGGAGCTGTTTTTT.

This chain connects TRBV5-1 to TRBJ2-3; TRBD2 matches at 8 bases. CDR1 and CDR2 from the germline V gene are SGHRS and YFSETQ. J lost 6 bases, V lost 0 bases, and 12 bases had no gene match. This CDR3 contains 17 residues. CDR3 nucleotide sequence: TGCGCCAGCAGCTTGGCATTACAGCGGGAGTCAACCGATACGCAGTATTTT. Amino acids: CASSLALQRESTDTQYF. The complete variable domain, with remaining parts taken from reference TRBV5-1 and TRBJ2-3, reads KAGVTQTPRYLIKTRGQQVTLSCSPISGHRSVSWYQQTPGQGLQFLFEYFSETQRNKGNFPGRFSGRQFSNSRSEMNVSTLELGDSALYLCASSLALQRESTDTQYFGPGTRLTVL.

The CDR3 coding sequence is TGTGCCAGCAGCTTAGGGTCTAGCTCTAGCTCCTACAATGAGCAGTTCTTC. Translated, it gives CASSLGSSSSSYNEQFF. The rearrangement links TRBV11-3 to TRBJ2-1; D is perhaps TRBD2 (5 bases). V lost 1 base and J 0 bases, leaving 13 bases between the germline ends. This CDR3 is built from 17 residues. From germline, CDR1 is SGHNT and CDR2 YENEEA.

The V gene is TRBV10-3, the J gene TRBJ2-3; 8 nucleotides align to TRBD2. Trimming took 4 bases from V and 6 from J; bases not matched to a gene: 6. Per the germline V gene, CDR1 is ENHRY and CDR2 is SYGVKD. This CDR3 contains 14 residues. CDR3 loop: CAISGREGGDTQYF. The CDR3 DNA reads as TGTGCCATCAGTGGACGGGAGGGAGGGGATACGCAGTATTTT.

The V gene is TRBV7-2, the J gene TRBJ2-1; D is unresolved. Trimming pared 6 bases from V and 11 bases from J, leaving 23 bases between. Germline assignment: CDR1 SGHTA and CDR2 FQGNSA. The CDR3 is made up of 15 amino acids. The CDR3 sequence is CASRDRAASTFKQFF. The CDR3 nucleotides read TGTGCCAGCAGGGACCGGGCGGCCTCAACATTTAAGCAGTTCTTC.

This clonotype was seen only a few times. J is TRBJ2-1 and V is TRBV7-2; no clear D. V lost 2 bases and J lost 5, with 7 bases in between. Germline assignment: CDR1 SGHTA and CDR2 FQGNSA. The CDR3 loop spans 13 amino acids. CDR3 sequence: CASSLIPDNEQFF. The DNA of the CDR3 is TGTGCCAGCAGCTTAATACCCGACAATGAGCAGTTCTTC.

This clonotype was detected a few times. The chain recombines TRBV28 with TRBJ1-2; a possible D gene is TRBD1 (5 bases). Trimming stripped 11 bases from V and 4 bases from J, with 20 bases between. The germline CDR1 and CDR2 sequences are MDHEN and SYDVKM. The CDR3 is made up of 14 amino acids. CDR3: CASHDVRTLYGYTF. The CDR3 nucleotides are TGTGCCTCCCACGATGTCAGGACACTCTATGGCTACACCTTC.

The genes are TRBV5-8 and TRBJ1-2, with TRBD1 matching 8 bases. J was trimmed by 1 base and V by 3 bases; bases with no gene match: 5. This CDR3 contains 15 residues. From germline, CDR1 is SGHTS and CDR2 YDEGEE. CDR3 DNA sequence: TGTGCCAGCAGCTCCAGGACAGGGATTAACTATGGCTACACCTTC. Residues: CASSSRTGINYGYTF. Full variable domain (outside the CDR3, taken from reference TRBV5-8 and TRBJ1-2): EAGVTQSPTHLIKTRGQQATLRCSPISGHTSVYWYQQALGLGLQFLLWYDEGEERNRGNFPPRFSGRQFPNYSSELNVNALELEDSALYLCASSSRTGINYGYTFGSGTRLTVV.

This clonotype showed up just once. The genes are TRBV10-3 and TRBJ1-2; D uncertain. The ends were cut back, 7 bases at V and 3 bases at J, with 18 bases in the middle. The germline V gene has CDR1 ENHRY and CDR2 SYGVKD. CDR3 size: 15 residues. The CDR3 nucleotides read TGTGCCATCAAGGGCAGTACACCAGAGGACTATGGCTACACCTTC. It encodes CAIKGSTPEDYGYTF.